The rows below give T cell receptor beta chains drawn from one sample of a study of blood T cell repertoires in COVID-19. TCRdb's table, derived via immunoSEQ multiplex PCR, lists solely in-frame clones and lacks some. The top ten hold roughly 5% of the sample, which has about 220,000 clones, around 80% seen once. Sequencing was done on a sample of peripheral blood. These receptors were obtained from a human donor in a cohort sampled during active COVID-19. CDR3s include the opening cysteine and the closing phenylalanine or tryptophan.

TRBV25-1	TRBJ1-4	CASSLGTGGNEKLFF
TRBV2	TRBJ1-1	CASRGQGGNTEAFF
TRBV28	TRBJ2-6	CASIGGISGANVLTF
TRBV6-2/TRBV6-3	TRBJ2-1	CASIYSGLAGVYNEQFF
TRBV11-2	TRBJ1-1	CASRPDRLNTEAFF
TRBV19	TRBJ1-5	CASSIGGRVSNQPQHF
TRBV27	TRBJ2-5	CASSLGLAGTQYF
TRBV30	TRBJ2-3	CAWSRGTSSDTQYF
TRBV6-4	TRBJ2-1	CASSVGSGSDEQFF
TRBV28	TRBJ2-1	CASRKTGTRVNEQFF
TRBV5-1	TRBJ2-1	CASSLVQGAGEQFF
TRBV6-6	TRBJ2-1	CASSRTSGRNYNEQFF
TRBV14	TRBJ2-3	CASSHADTQYF
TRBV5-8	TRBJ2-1	CASSLRSEQFF
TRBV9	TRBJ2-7	CASSVGNGRVDEQYF
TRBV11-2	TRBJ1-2	CASSSLPRTGGYGYTF
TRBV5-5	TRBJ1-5	CASSLVGVSGNQPQHF
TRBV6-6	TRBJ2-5	CASSYSRDSKETQYF
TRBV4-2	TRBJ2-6	CASSQASGNSGANVLTF
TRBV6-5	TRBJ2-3	CASSRTRPKDTQYF
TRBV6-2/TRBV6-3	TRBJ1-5	CASSRQGSGPQHF
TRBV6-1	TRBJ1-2	CASSESVVPYGYTF
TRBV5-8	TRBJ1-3	CASSSTGTGGNTIYF